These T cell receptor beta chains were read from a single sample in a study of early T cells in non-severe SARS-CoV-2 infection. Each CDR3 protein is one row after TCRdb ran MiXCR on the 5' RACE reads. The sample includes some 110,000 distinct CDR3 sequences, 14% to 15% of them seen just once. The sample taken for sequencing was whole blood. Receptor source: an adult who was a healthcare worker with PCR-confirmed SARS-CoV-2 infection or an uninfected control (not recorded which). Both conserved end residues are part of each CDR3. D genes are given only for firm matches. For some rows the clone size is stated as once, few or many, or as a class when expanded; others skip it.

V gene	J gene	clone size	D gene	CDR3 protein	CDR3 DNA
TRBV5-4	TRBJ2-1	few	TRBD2	CASSLLAGAHEQFF	TGTGCCAGCAGCCTCCTAGCGGGCGCGCATGAGCAGTTCTTC
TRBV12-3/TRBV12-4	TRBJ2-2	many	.	CASSLERLSNTGELFF	TGTGCCAGCAGTTTAGAGCGGTTGTCGAACACCGGGGAGCTGTTTTTT
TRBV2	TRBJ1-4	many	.	CASREERLNEKLFF	TGTGCCAGCAGAGAGGAGAGGCTCAATGAAAAACTGTTTTTT
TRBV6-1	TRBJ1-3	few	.	CASSEAEEGNTIYF	TGTGCCAGCAGTGAAGCGGAGGAGGGAAACACCATATATTTT
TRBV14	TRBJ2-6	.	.	CASSHRGRVEAGANVLTF	TGTGCCAGCAGCCATCGAGGCAGGGTGGAGGCTGGGGCCAACGTCCTGACTTTC
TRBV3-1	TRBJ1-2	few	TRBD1	CASSQYAGGKIYGYTF	TGTGCCAGCAGCCAATATGCAGGGGGCAAAATCTATGGCTACACCTTC
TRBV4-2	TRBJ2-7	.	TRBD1	CASSPGTVPYEQYF	TGTGCCAGCAGCCCAGGGACAGTACCCTACGAGCAGTACTTC
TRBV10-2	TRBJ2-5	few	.	CASTQTREETQYF	TGCGCCAGCACCCAGACTAGGGAGGAGACCCAGTACTTC
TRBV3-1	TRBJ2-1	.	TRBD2	CASSLRGTSGGASNEQFF	TGTGCCAGCAGCCTACGCGGGACTAGCGGGGGGGCTTCCAATGAGCAGTTCTTC
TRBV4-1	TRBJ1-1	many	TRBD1	CASSPAGGTGGTEAFF	TGCGCCAGCAGTCCCGCGGGGGGGACAGGGGGCACTGAAGCTTTCTTT
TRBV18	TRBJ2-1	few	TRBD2	CASSSRALAGGLDEQFF	TGTGCCAGCTCATCCCGGGCCCTAGCGGGGGGATTGGATGAGCAGTTCTTC
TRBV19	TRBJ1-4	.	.	CASSIGQSANEKLFF	TGTGCCAGTAGTATCGGCCAGTCTGCTAATGAAAAACTGTTTTTT
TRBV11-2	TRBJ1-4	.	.	CASSPVGGANEKLFF	TGTGCCAGCAGCCCTGTCGGGGGCGCAAATGAAAAACTGTTTTTT
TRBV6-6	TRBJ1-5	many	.	CASSSTGNNQPQHF	TGTGCCAGCAGTTCAACAGGGAACAATCAGCCCCAGCATTTT
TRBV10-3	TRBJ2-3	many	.	CAIRTLGSTDTQYF	TGTGCCATCAGGACCTTGGGTAGCACAGATACGCAGTATTTT
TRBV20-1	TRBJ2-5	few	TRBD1	CSASLGTGEETQYF	TGCAGTGCTAGTCTGGGGACAGGGGAAGAGACCCAGTACTTC
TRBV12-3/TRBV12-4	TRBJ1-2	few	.	CASSTTYGYTF	TGTGCCAGCAGCACCACCTATGGCTACACCTTC
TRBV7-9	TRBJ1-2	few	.	CASSLGGHGYTF	TGTGCCAGCAGCTTAGGCGGGCACGGCTACACCTTC
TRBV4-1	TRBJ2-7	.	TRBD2	CASSQEPGLAIYEQYF	TGCGCCAGCAGCCAGGAGCCGGGACTAGCCATCTACGAGCAGTACTTC
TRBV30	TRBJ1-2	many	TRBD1	CAWNTGQGHYGYTF	TGTGCCTGGAACACGGGACAGGGACACTATGGCTACACCTTC
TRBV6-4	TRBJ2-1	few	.	CASYERHTDNEQFF	TGTGCCAGCTATGAAAGACATACAGACAATGAGCAGTTCTTC
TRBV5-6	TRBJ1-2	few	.	CASSLQGGRYGYTF	TGTGCCAGCAGCTTGCAGGGCGGTAGATATGGCTACACCTTC